These 2 T cell receptor beta chains were all obtained from the same sample, sequenced in a study of beta chain features in type 1 diabetes. Expressed TCRB transcripts were sequenced because the isolated RNA had all been reverse transcribed beforehand. The method was immunoSEQ multiplex PCR; TCRdb's version includes in-frame clones alone and lacks a portion of them. The table lists hundreds of thousands of clones, roughly 15% of them singletons, with 6.7% in the top ten. The sample taken for sequencing was central memory CD4+ T cells from blood. These TCRs come from a man under 40 in good health.

This clone was picked up a small number of times. The rearrangement joins TRBV5-4 to TRBJ2-1; the match to TRBD2 covers 7 bases. The germline V gene has CDR1 SGHNT and CDR2 YYREEE (reference sequence). V trimming: 0 bases; J trimming: 3 bases; junction bases outside the gene matches: 6. The CDR3 spans 16 residues. The DNA of the CDR3 is TGTGCCAGCAGCTTGGATGCGGCGGGAGACTACAATGAGCAGTTCTTC. Its protein product is CASSLDAAGDYNEQFF.

This clone was counted only a few times. The V gene is TRBV7-9, the J gene TRBJ2-3; unclear D gene. This CDR3 has 14 residues. The V gene's germline CDR1 is SEHNR and CDR2 FQNEAQ (reference sequence). The V end lost 3 bases, the J end lost 0 bases, and 7 bases lay between the germline ends. The CDR3 spells CASSLKISTDTQYF. The CDR3 DNA reads as TGTGCCAGCAGCTTGAAGATAAGCACAGATACGCAGTATTTT.